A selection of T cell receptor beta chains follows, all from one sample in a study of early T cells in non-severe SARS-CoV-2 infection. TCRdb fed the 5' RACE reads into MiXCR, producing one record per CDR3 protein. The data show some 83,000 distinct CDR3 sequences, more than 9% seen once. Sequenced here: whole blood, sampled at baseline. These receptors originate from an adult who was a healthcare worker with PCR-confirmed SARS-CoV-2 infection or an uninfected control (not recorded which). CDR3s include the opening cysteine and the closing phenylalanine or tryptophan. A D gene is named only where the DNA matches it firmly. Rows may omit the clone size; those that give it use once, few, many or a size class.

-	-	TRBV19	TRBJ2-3	CASSMAARGNTDTQYF
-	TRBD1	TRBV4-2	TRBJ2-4	CASSQDIVVRGPISF
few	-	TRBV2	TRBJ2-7	CASREPVTYEQYF
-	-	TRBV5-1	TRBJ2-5	CASSLERPAETQYF
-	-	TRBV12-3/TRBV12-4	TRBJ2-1	CASKIESEQFF
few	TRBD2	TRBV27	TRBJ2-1	CASSLRLAVYNEQFF
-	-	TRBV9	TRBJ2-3	CASSARWQGRTDTQYF
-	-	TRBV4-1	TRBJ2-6	CASSRGTGGANVLTF
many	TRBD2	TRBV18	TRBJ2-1	CASSPGLAGEQFF
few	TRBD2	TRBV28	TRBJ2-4	CASTAPGGRKSSNIQYF
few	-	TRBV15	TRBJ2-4	CATSSVSPIQYF
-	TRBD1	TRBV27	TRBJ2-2	CASSFFDRGSTGELFF
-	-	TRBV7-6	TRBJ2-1	CASSLTGNGMGEQFF
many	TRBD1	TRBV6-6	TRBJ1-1	CASSYVQGLGRNTEAFF
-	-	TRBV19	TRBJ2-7	CASTPGGPRRGAYSYEQYF
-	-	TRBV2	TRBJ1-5	CASSAGDVQPQHF
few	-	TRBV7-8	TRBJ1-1	CASSLEGGAADTEAFF
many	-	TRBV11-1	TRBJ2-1	CASRDGKVTNEQFF
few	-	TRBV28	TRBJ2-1	CASSLRRGLRNEQFF
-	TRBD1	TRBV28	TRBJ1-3	CASSLFGTGARNTIYF
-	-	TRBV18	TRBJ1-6	CASSQGVNSPLHF
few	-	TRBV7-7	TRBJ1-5	CASSLNRVCQPQHF
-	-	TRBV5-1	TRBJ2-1	CASSLSPSGARLRYNEQFF
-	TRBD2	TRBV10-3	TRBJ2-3	CAISAVAGDREDTQYF
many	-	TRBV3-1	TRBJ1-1	CASSQDGPMNTEAFF
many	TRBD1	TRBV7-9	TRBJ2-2	CASSPLGQGTGELFF
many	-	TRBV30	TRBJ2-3	CAWTRGLAGITDTQYF
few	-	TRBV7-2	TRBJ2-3	CASSLASSPTDTQYF
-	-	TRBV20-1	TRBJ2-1	CSASDSIEQFF
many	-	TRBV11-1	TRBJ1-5	CASSLGGDQPQHF
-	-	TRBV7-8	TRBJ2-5	CASSLASGTGQETQYF
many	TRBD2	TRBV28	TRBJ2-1	CAASPQGLAEDNEQFF
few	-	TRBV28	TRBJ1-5	CASRKGRRASNQPQHF
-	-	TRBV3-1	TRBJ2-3	CASSQDFIGVPDTQYF
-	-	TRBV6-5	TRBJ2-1	CATDSGYNEQFF
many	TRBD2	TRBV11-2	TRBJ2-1	CASSLEGLAQFF
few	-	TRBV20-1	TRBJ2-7	CSALSPGTSEQYF
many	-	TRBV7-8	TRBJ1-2	CASSLVGFGYTF
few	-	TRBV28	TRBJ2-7	CASSLTGKWQYF
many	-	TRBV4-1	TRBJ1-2	CASSQDTLQNYGYTF
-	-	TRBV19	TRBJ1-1	CASTNMNTEAFF
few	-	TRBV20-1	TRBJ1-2	CSARPGYTF
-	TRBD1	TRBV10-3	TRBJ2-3	CAISGDRLTDTQYF
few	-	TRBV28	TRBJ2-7	CASSLTPAYEQYF
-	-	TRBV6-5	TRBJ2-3	CASSPTSTSTDTQYF
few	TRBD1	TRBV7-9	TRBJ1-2	CASSLVGQETYGYTF
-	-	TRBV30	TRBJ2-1	CAWKGTYNEQFF
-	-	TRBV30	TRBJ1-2	CARSEGNYGYTF
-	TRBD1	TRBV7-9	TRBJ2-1	CASSPRDRGLNEQFF
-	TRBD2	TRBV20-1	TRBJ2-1	CSALALAGGGDEQFF
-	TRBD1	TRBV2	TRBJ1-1	CANLITGVTMNTEAFF
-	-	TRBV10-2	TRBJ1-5	CASSELGGANQPQHF
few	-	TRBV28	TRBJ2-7	CASSLTGSSYEQYF
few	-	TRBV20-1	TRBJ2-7	CSARPSKYEQYF
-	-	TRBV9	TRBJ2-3	CASSPHLDTQYF